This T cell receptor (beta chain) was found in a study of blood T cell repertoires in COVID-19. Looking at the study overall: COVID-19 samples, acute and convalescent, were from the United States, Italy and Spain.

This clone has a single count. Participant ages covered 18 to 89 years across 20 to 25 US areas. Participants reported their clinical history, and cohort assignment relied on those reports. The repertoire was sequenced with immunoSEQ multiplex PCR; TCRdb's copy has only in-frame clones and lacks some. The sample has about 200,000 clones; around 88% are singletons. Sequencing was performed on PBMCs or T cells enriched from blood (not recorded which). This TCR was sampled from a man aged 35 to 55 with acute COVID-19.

The CDR3 DNA reads TGTGCCAGCAGAAACACCGGCACACTACTGACTGAAGCTTTCTTT. Protein sequence: CASRNTGTLLTEAFF. V gene TRBV7-3 combines with J gene TRBJ1-1; D is unclear. The CDR3 runs to 15 residues. The germline CDR1 and CDR2 sequences are SGHTA and FQGTGA. V was cut by 6 bases and J by 5 bases, with 19 bases left in between. Supplemented by reference TRBV7-3 and TRBJ1-1, the full variable domain reads GAGVSQTPSNKVTEKGKYVELRCDPISGHTALYWYRQSLGQGPEFLIYFQGTGAADDSGLPNDRFFAVRPEGSVSTLKIQRTERGDSAVYLCASRNTGTLLTEAFFGQGTRLTVV.